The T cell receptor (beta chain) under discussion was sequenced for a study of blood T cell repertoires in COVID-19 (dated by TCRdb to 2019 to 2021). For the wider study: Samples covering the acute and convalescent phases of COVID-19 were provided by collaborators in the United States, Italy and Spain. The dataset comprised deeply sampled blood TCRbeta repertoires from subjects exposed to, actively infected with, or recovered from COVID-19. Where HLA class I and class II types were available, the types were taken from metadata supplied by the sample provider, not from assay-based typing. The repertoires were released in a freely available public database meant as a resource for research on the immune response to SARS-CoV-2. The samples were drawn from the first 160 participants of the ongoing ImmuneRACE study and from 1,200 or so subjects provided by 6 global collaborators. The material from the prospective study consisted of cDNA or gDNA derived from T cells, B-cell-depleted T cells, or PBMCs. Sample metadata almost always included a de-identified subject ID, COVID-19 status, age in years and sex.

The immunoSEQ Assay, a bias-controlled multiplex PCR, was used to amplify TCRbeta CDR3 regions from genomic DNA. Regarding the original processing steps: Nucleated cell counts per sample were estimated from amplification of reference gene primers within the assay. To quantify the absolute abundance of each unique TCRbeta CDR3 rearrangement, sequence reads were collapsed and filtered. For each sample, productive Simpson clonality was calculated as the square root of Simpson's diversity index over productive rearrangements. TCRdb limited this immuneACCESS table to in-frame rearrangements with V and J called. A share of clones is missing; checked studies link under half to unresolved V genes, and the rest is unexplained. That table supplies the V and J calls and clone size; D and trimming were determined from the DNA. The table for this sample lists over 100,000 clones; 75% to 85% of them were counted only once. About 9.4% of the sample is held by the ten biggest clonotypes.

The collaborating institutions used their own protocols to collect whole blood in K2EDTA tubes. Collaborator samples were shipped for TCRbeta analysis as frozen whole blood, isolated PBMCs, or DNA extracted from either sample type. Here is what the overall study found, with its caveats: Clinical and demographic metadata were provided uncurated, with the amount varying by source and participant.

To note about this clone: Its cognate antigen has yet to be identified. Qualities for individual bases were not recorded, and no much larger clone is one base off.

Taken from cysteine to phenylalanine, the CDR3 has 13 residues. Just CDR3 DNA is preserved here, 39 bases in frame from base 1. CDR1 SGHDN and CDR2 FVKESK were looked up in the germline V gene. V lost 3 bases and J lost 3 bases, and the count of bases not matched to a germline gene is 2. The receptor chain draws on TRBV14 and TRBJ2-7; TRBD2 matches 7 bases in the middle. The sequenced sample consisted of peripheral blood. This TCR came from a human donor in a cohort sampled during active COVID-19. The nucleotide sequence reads TGTGCCAGCAGCCATTCTAGCGGCTACGAGCAGTACTTC. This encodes CASSHSSGYEQYF.